One T cell receptor (beta chain) is described in this entry. The entry originates in a study of CD8 T cells in Susac syndrome. V lost 0 bases, J lost 2 bases, and 8 bases lay in between. Germline values: CDR1 MDHEN, CDR2 SYDVKM. The CDR3 extends over 15 amino acids. Negative magnetic isolation gave CD8+ and CD4+ cells; FACS enriched CD8+ TEMRA. After extraction with the RNeasy kit, about 0.5 to 1 ug of the RNA was reverse transcribed using random hexamers. immunoSEQ multiplex PCR amplified TCR beta CDR3 across 54 Vbeta, 13 Jbeta. TCRdb analysed the immunoSEQ multiplex PCR reads with MiXCR anew, one entry per CDR3 protein. The table lists more than 75,000 distinct CDR3 sequences, over 90% of them singletons.

The source material was CD8+ T cells from PBMCs. V and J are TRBV28 and TRBJ1-3, with a tentative D call TRBD1 (6 bases). The clonotype comes from a human donor in good health. The CDR3 nucleotides read TGTGCCAGCAGTTTATGGCGGGGGCCTGGAAACACCATATATTTT. Amino acid sequence: CASSLWRGPGNTIYF.